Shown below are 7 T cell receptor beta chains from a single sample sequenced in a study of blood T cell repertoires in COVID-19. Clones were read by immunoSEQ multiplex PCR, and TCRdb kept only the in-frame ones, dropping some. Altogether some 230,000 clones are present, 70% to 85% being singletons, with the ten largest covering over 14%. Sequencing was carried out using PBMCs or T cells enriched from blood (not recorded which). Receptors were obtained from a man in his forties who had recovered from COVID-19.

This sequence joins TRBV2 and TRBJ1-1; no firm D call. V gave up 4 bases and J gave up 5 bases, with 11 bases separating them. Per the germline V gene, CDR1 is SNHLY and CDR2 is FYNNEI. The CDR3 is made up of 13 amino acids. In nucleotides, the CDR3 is TGTGCCAGCAGTGGAGGTCTCGGGACTGAAGCTTTCTTT. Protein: CASSGGLGTEAFF.

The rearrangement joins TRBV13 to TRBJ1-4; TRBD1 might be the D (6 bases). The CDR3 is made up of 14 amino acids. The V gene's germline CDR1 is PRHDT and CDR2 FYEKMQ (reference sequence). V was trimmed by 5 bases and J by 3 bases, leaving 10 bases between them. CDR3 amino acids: CASSTGSPNEKLFF. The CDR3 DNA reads TGTGCCAGCAGCACAGGGTCCCCTAATGAAAAACTGTTTTTT.

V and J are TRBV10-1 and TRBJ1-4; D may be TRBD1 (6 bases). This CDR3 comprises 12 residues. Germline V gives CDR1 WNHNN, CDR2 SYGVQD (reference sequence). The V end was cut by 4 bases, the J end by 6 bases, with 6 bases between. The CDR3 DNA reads TGCGCCAGCAGTGGGACAGATGAAAAACTGTTTTTT. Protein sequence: CASSGTDEKLFF.

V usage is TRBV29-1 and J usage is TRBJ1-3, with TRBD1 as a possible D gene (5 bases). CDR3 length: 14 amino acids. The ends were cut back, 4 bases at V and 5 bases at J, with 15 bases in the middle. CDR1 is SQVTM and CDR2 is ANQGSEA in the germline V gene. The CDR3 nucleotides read TGCAGCGTTGTAGGACACCCTCTTAGAAACACCATATATTTT. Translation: CSVVGHPLRNTIYF.

In DNA, the CDR3 is TGCGCCAGCAGTGTCGGGACAGGGTCTGGGGAGCAGTACTTC. Translated, it gives CASSVGTGSGEQYF. The J gene is TRBJ2-7, the V gene TRBV4-1, with 9 bases aligning to TRBD1. This CDR3 has 14 amino acids. Germline lookup yields CDR1 MGHRA and CDR2 YSYEKL. V lost 6 bases, J lost 7 bases, and 10 bases stayed unmatched.

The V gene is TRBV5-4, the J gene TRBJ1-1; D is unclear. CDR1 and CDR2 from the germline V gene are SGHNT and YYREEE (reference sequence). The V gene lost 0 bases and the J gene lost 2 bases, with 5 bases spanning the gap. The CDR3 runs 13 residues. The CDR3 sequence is CASSLDFNTEAFF. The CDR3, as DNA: TGTGCCAGCAGCTTGGACTTTAACACTGAAGCTTTCTTT.

The CDR3 sequence: CASSQESSGRGYEQYF. CDR3 coding DNA: TGCGCCAGCAGCCAAGAGTCCAGCGGGAGAGGGTACGAGCAGTACTTC. The chain joins TRBV4-1 to TRBJ2-7, with 8 bases lining up with TRBD2. The length of the CDR3 is 16 residues. The ends lost 0 bases at V and 4 bases at J; junction bases unmatched: 8. Germline loops: CDR1 MGHRA, CDR2 YSYEKL.